Shown below are 30 T cell receptor beta chains from a single sample sequenced in a study of cytomegalovirus exposure and HLA in healthy donors. Researchers ran the PCR with 60 Vbeta and 13 Jbeta primers. The assay was immunoSEQ multiplex PCR, and TCRdb's table has in-frame clones only and misses some. This table has under 200,000 clones, about 80% appearing once. The specimen sequenced was PBMCs. The receptor set was obtained from a man aged 25 to 45 in good health and CMV-seronegative.

The CDR3 region has the DNA TGTGCCTGGAGTCCCCGCGGGAATAGCAATCAGCCCCAGCATTTT. The encoded protein is CAWSPRGNSNQPQHF. J is TRBJ1-5 and V is TRBV30; D is uncertain. The V end lost 2 bases, the J end lost 0 bases, and 11 bases lay between the germline ends. Germline V gives CDR1 GTSNPN, CDR2 SVGIG (reference sequence). The CDR3 sequence is 15 residues long.

The chain combines TRBV7-3 with TRBJ2-1, with TRBD1 identical over 7 bases. Germline assignment: CDR1 SGHTA and CDR2 FQGTGA. The CDR3 runs 12 residues. The trim removed 2 bases at V and 14 bases at J, leaving 6 bases unmatched. Here the CDR3 reads CASSLEGGAKFF. CDR3 DNA: TGTGCCAGCAGCTTAGAAGGGGGCGCGAAGTTCTTC.

V is TRBV15 and J is TRBJ1-2; no firm D call. Germline V lookup: CDR1 LNHNV, CDR2 YYDKDF (reference sequence). This CDR3 is built from 14 residues. Trimming removed 5 bases from V and 3 bases from J, with 13 bases in between. Written as DNA, the CDR3 is TGTGCCACCAGCCCTCCCCCCCGGGACTATGGCTACACCTTC. Translated, it gives CATSPPPRDYGYTF.

V is TRBV7-8 and J is TRBJ2-7; unclear D gene. V was clipped by 1 base and J by 6 bases, with 10 bases between them. The germline V gene has CDR1 SGHVS and CDR2 FQNEAQ. This CDR3 spans 13 amino acids. CDR3: CASSLGLSVEQYF. CDR3 DNA sequence: TGTGCCAGCAGCTTAGGTCTCTCAGTCGAGCAGTACTTC.

The V and J genes are TRBV18 and TRBJ1-1; weak D call: TRBD1 (5 bases). V gave up 0 bases and J gave up 7 bases, with 15 bases separating them. Germline values: CDR1 KGHSH, CDR2 LQKENI. The CDR3 runs to 15 residues. The CDR3 spells CASSPPVAGRDEAFF. DNA of the CDR3: TGTGCCAGCTCACCACCGGTAGCAGGGAGGGATGAAGCTTTCTTT.

In its sample, this clone was seen once. The gene calls are TRBV27 and TRBJ1-2; D gene uncertain. In germline, CDR1 is MNHEY, CDR2 SMNVEV (reference sequence). The V end was cut by 8 bases, the J end by 1 base, with 11 bases between. The CDR3 is 13 residues long. The CDR3 sequence is CASSNAFNYGYTF. The CDR3 nucleotides read TGTGCCAGCTCTAATGCGTTTAACTATGGCTACACCTTC.

The rearrangement joins TRBV30 to TRBJ1-2; TRBD1 agrees at 9 bases. J was trimmed by 3 bases and V by 5 bases; bases with no gene match: 10. Germline V gene lookup returns CDR1 GTSNPN and CDR2 SVGIG (reference sequence). CDR3 length: 15 amino acids. The CDR3 loop reads CAWSRDRVGDYGYTF. Written as DNA, the CDR3 is TGTGCCTGGTCCCGGGACAGGGTTGGAGACTATGGCTACACCTTC.

This clone was counted only a few times. The rearrangement joins TRBV9 to TRBJ2-7, with a weak D call TRBD2 (5 bases). Trimming pared 0 bases from V and 2 bases from J, leaving 18 bases between. The CDR3 runs 17 residues. The germline V gene encodes CDR1 SGDLS and CDR2 YYNGEE. CDR3 residues: CASSVAGSAAVPYEQYF. CDR3 bases: TGTGCCAGCAGCGTAGCCGGTAGCGCGGCGGTCCCCTACGAGCAGTACTTC.

This clone came up a few times. This CDR3 is CASSPFPGQGNTEAFF. The DNA for the CDR3 is TGTGCCAGCTCACCATTTCCGGGACAGGGGAACACTGAAGCTTTCTTT. The chain links TRBV18 to TRBJ1-1; the match to TRBD1 covers 9 bases. The junction had 5 bases not matched to a gene; V was cut back by 2 bases and J by 1 base. The CDR3 spans 16 residues. Germline CDR1 KGHSH, CDR2 LQKENI.

V and J are TRBV28 and TRBJ2-2, with 10 bases identical to TRBD1. The ends lost 6 bases at V and 7 bases at J; junction bases unmatched: 11. The CDR3 consists of 16 residues. Looked up from germline, CDR1 is MDHEN and CDR2 is SYDVKM. The CDR3 spells CASRWAGTGDLGELFF. The CDR3 DNA reads as TGTGCCAGCAGATGGGCCGGGACAGGGGATCTCGGGGAGCTGTTTTTT.

The chain employs TRBV4-1 and TRBJ2-2; unclear D gene. The germline gives CDR1 MGHRA, CDR2 YSYEKL. This CDR3 spans 13 amino acids. Trimming removed 3 bases from V and 2 bases from J, with 4 bases in between. The CDR3 nucleotides are TGCGCCAGCAGCCATCTCAACACCGGGGAGCTGTTTTTT. It encodes CASSHLNTGELFF.

This chain joins TRBV6-4 and TRBJ2-2, with 10 bases lining up with TRBD1. Germline values: CDR1 MRHNA, CDR2 SNTAGT. The V segment lost 5 bases and the J segment 5 bases; nucleotides outside the gene matches: 8. There are 16 residues in the CDR3. The CDR3 DNA follows: TGTGCCAGCAGTAACCGAATGGGACAGGGGACCGGGGAGCTGTTTTTT. Amino acid sequence: CASSNRMGQGTGELFF.

This chain links TRBV19 with TRBJ1-5; D may be TRBD1 (6 bases). Germline V gene lookup returns CDR1 LNHDA and CDR2 SQIVND (reference sequence). This CDR3 spans 14 amino acids. V shed 2 bases and J shed 3 bases, with 8 bases lying between them. Here the CDR3 DNA reads TGTGCCAGTAGTATACGGACAGACAATCAGCCCCAGCATTTT. It specifies CASSIRTDNQPQHF.

This sequence joins TRBV30 and TRBJ2-7, with D tentatively TRBD1 (6 bases). V lost 0 bases and J lost 3, with 9 bases in between. The V gene's germline CDR1 is GTSNPN and CDR2 SVGIG (reference sequence). CDR3 length equals 13 residues. CDR3 sequence reads: CAWSVGQNYEQYF. The CDR3 DNA is TGTGCCTGGAGTGTAGGACAGAACTACGAGCAGTACTTC.

CDR3 nucleotides: TGTGCCAGCAGTGTAACTGCAACTAACTATGGCTACACCTTC. It encodes CASSVTATNYGYTF. V usage is TRBV6-1 and J usage is TRBJ1-2; D remains unclear. Trimming removed 4 bases at V and 0 bases at J, with 9 bases between. The CDR3 has 14 amino acids. Germline loops: CDR1 MNHNS, CDR2 SASEGT.

The CDR3 DNA is TGTGCCAGCAGCGCGTCGGGACTCGTCTTGTTCTACACCTTC. It codes for CASSASGLVLFYTF. The rearrangement joins TRBV5-4 to TRBJ1-2, with a weak D call TRBD1 (5 bases). The V gene's germline CDR1 is SGHNT and CDR2 YYREEE (reference sequence). Trimming pared 4 bases from V and 10 bases from J, leaving 20 bases between. The CDR3 has 14 residues. The whole variable domain, filled in from reference TRBV5-4 and TRBJ1-2, reads ETGVTQSPTHLIKTRGQQVTLRCSSQSGHNTVSWYQQALGQGPQFIFQYYREEENGRGNFPPRFSGLQFPNYSSELNVNALELDDSALYLCASSASGLVLFYTFGSGTRLTVV.

The rearrangement joins TRBV27 to TRBJ1-4; D is perhaps TRBD1 (6 bases). CDR3 length: 13 amino acids. Trimming took 6 bases from V and 10 from J, leaving 15 bases between them. Per germline, CDR1 MNHEY and CDR2 SMNVEV (reference sequence). The CDR3 reads CASRETGLGKLFF. The DNA of the CDR3 is TGTGCCAGCAGGGAGACAGGATTGGGAAAACTGTTTTTT.

The J gene is TRBJ2-7, the V gene TRBV5-1, with a weak D call TRBD2 (5 bases). V lost 3 bases, J lost 0 bases, and 13 bases lay in between. The germline gives CDR1 SGHRS, CDR2 YFSETQ. The CDR3 is 15 amino acids. The CDR3 DNA reads as TGCGCCAGCAGCTCCGGACTGGGGAGCTCCTACGAGCAGTACTTC. Residues: CASSSGLGSSYEQYF.

The gene calls are TRBV11-3 and TRBJ2-2, with D possibly TRBD2 on 6 matching bases. CDR3 size: 15 residues. Trimming removed 0 bases from V and 8 bases from J, with 13 bases in between. Per germline, CDR1 SGHNT and CDR2 YENEEA. The DNA for the CDR3 is TGTGCCAGCAGCTTAGAATTCGGGGGTTCAGGGGAGCTGTTTTTT. Translating gives CASSLEFGGSGELFF.

This clone appeared a few times. The sample contains more than one DNA sequence encoding this CDR3. The V and J genes are TRBV28 and TRBJ2-7; 8 positions match TRBD1. CDR1 MDHEN and CDR2 SYDVKM come from the germline V gene. The CDR3 consists of 13 residues. Trimming took 7 bases from V and 4 from J; bases not matched to a gene: 6. The CDR3 bases are TGTGCCAGCAAGAGGACAGGGACATACGAGCAGTACTTC. The encoded protein is CASKRTGTYEQYF.

CDR3 sequence (DNA): TGCGCCAGCAGCCGAGGAACAGGACTAGCGTTCGACACCGGGGAGCTGTTTTTT. This translates into CASSRGTGLAFDTGELFF. The V call is TRBV5-1, the J call TRBJ2-2; 9 bases fit TRBD2. Germline-derived CDR1 and CDR2 are SGHRS and YFSETQ. The CDR3 is 18 amino acids. The V gene end was trimmed by 4 bases and the J gene end by 3 bases; junction bases not matched to a gene: 13. The full variable domain, in which reference TRBV5-1 and TRBJ2-2 provide the parts outside the CDR3, is KAGVTQTPRYLIKTRGQQVTLSCSPISGHRSVSWYQQTPGQGLQFLFEYFSETQRNKGNFPGRFSGRQFSNSRSEMNVSTLELGDSALYLCASSRGTGLAFDTGELFFGEGSRLTVL.

V usage is TRBV7-6 and J usage is TRBJ2-2, with a tentative D call TRBD2 (5 bases). V was clipped by 5 bases and J by 1 base, with 14 bases between them. The CDR3 has 16 amino acids. The V gene's germline CDR1 is SGHVS and CDR2 FNYEAQ. CDR3 nucleotides: TGTGCCAGCAGCCCAAACGGACGGGGGAACACCGGGGAGCTGTTTTTT. Translated: CASSPNGRGNTGELFF.

The rearrangement uses TRBV18 and TRBJ2-7, with TRBD1 matching over 7 bases. Germline lookup yields CDR1 KGHSH and CDR2 LQKENI. The CDR3 contains 14 residues. Trimming cost V 3 bases and J 3 bases; bases outside gene matches: 5. CDR3 residues: CASSPDRPFYEQYF. CDR3 sequence (DNA): TGTGCCAGCTCACCGGACAGGCCCTTCTACGAGCAGTACTTC.

The chain has TRBV15 and TRBJ1-2; 10 bases match TRBD1. The CDR3 loop spans 15 amino acids. CDR1 and CDR2 (germline): LNHNV, YYDKDF (reference sequence). V lost 0 bases and J lost 4; bases outside the gene matches: 2. The CDR3 spells CATSRERTGGYGYTF. Written as DNA, the CDR3 is TGTGCCACCAGCAGAGAGAGGACAGGGGGCTATGGCTACACCTTC.

This clone came up a few times. The genes are TRBV6-5 and TRBJ2-2, with TRBD2 identical over 7 bases. Trimming at V came to 6 bases and at J to 6 bases, leaving 13 bases not matched to a gene. The CDR3 loop spans 16 amino acids. Germline values: CDR1 MNHEY, CDR2 SVGAGI. The CDR3 bases are TGTGCCAGCAGCTACAGCTCCAGCGGGGACCCCGGGGAGCTGTTTTTT. Translating it yields CASSYSSSGDPGELFF.

The DNA for the CDR3 is TGTGCCAGCAGCTTAGAGAGGTTGGGCTATGGCTACACCTTC. It encodes CASSLERLGYGYTF. The chain links TRBV5-4 to TRBJ1-2; D gene ambiguous. The V end was cut by 2 bases, the J end by 4 bases, with 12 bases between. CDR1 and CDR2 from the germline V gene are SGHNT and YYREEE (reference sequence). CDR3 size: 14 residues.

The J gene is TRBJ2-2, the V gene TRBV5-1, with 10 bases matching TRBD1. The CDR3 covers 16 residues. The J segment lost 3 bases and the V segment lost 3 bases, leaving 5 bases of the junction unmatched. From germline, CDR1 is SGHRS and CDR2 YFSETQ. In nucleotides, the CDR3 is TGCGCCAGCAGCTCGGGGGACAGGGGTGACACCGGGGAGCTGTTTTTT. As protein: CASSSGDRGDTGELFF.

On this clone itself: This specimen includes other DNA sequences encoding the same CDR3. The V gene is TRBV6-6, the J gene TRBJ1-4, with 9 bases matching TRBD1. Germline CDR1 MNHNY, CDR2 SVGAGI (reference sequence). V shed 5 bases and J 8 bases; nucleotides not matched to a gene: 3. This CDR3 contains 13 residues. The DNA for the CDR3 is TGTGCCAGCAGTAGGGACAGGGACGAAAAACTGTTTTTT. The encoded protein is CASSRDRDEKLFF.

In DNA, the CDR3 is TGTGCCAGCAGTTTGGACAGAGGGGAAAATCAGCCCCAGCATTTT. Amino acid sequence: CASSLDRGENQPQHF. The V gene is TRBV2, the J gene TRBJ1-5; D is perhaps TRBD1 (6 bases). V shed 5 bases and J shed 4 bases, with 15 bases lying between them. CDR3 length equals 15 residues. Germline assignment: CDR1 SNHLY and CDR2 FYNNEI.

This chain connects TRBV7-2 to TRBJ1-5, with a weak D call TRBD1 (6 bases). The CDR3 has 15 amino acids. Trimming removed 3 bases from V and 5 bases from J, with 14 bases in between. Germline V lookup: CDR1 SGHTA, CDR2 FQGNSA. The CDR3 here is CASSLNRVLHQPQHF. The CDR3 DNA reads TGTGCCAGCAGCTTGAACAGGGTTTTGCATCAGCCCCAGCATTTT.